This entry features one T cell receptor (beta chain) sequence. With 0 bases removed from V and 3 bases from J, the gap between germline ends came to 13 bases. This CDR3 is built from 15 residues. Germline CDR1 is SGHRS and CDR2 is YFSETQ. This sample was taken from a study of shared clonotypes between healthy human individuals. Data came from immunoSEQ multiplex PCR; TCRdb stores just in-frame clones and leaves some out. The table lists about 2 million clones, 85% to 95% of them singletons. V and J are TRBV5-1 and TRBJ2-7; D is ambiguous. This receptor was identified in a man aged 18 to 29 in good health. Sequencing was carried out using naive CD4+ T cells sorted from blood. The subset here: CD45RA+ positively selected. DNA of the CDR3: TGCGCCAGCAGCTTGGCACCCGAGCAGGTCTACGAGCAGTACTTC. Translating gives CASSLAPEQVYEQYF.